Listed here are 16 T cell receptor beta chains from one sample, sequenced in a study of T cell responses to AZD1222 COVID-19 vaccine. Some clones are missing from TCRdb's copy, which holds only in-frame ones; the method was immunoSEQ multiplex PCR. The sample consists of about 160,000 clones, 90% of them appearing once. Sequencing used peripheral blood, obtained on day 0 of AZD1222 vaccination. The receptors derive from an adult in good health.

V gene TRBV2 combines with J gene TRBJ1-4, with D uncertain. V shed 8 bases and J shed 8 bases, with 9 bases lying between them. Per germline, CDR1 SNHLY and CDR2 FYNNEI. The CDR3 extends over 11 amino acids. CDR3: CASGKGEKLFF. The CDR3 DNA reads TGTGCCAGCGGCAAAGGGGAAAAACTGTTTTTT.

The chain has TRBV7-3 and TRBJ2-2; 8 nucleotides match TRBD1. CDR3 length: 16 amino acids. The junction had 7 bases not matched to a gene; V was cut back by 3 bases and J by 4 bases. From germline, CDR1 is SGHTA and CDR2 FQGTGA. This CDR3 is CASSFGTGGTTGELFF. Here the CDR3 DNA reads TGTGCCAGCAGCTTCGGGACAGGTGGAACCACCGGGGAGCTGTTTTTT.

On this clone itself: At one end the junction does not follow the germline gene, possibly because of a read error. The chain is built from TRBV7-6 and TRBJ2-1, with TRBD2 matching 7 bases. CDR3 size: 11 residues. Germline V CDR1 and CDR2: SGHVS, FNYEAQ. CDR3 coding DNA: TGTGCCAGCAGCTTGCGTACTAGCGAGCTCTTC. It translates to CASSLRTSELF.

The V and J genes are TRBV19 and TRBJ2-1; D possibly corresponds to TRBD2 (7 bases). Germline CDR1 LNHDA, CDR2 SQIVND (reference sequence). Between the trimmed V and J ends, which lost 3 bases and 9 bases, there was a span of 15 bases. This CDR3 has 14 amino acids. The CDR3 protein is CASSIYGGRGEQFF. CDR3 nucleotide sequence: TGTGCCAGTAGTATCTACGGGGGGCGTGGTGAGCAGTTCTTC.

The V and J genes are TRBV6-6 and TRBJ1-5; 9 bases fit TRBD1. CDR1 is MNHNY, CDR2 SVGAGI, per germline (reference sequence). The CDR3 runs 15 residues. V was pared by 5 bases and J by 2 bases, with 4 bases of the junction left unmatched. The CDR3 DNA reads TGTGCCAGCAGTATACAGGGGGCAGGCAATCAGCCCCAGCATTTT. Protein: CASSIQGAGNQPQHF.

The chain is built from TRBV6-2 or TRBV6-3 and TRBJ2-7, with 8 positions matching TRBD2. In germline, CDR1 is MNHEY, CDR2 SVGEGT. The ends lost 7 bases at V and 3 bases at J; junction bases unmatched: 14. The CDR3 contains 16 residues. CDR3 sequence (DNA): TGTGCCAGCACTTATACTAGCGGACAACGGAACTACGAGCAGTACTTC. This codes for CASTYTSGQRNYEQYF.

The chain has TRBV7-9 and TRBJ1-1; tentative D call: TRBD1 (5 bases). Looked up from germline, CDR1 is SEHNR and CDR2 is FQNEAQ (reference sequence). V lost 5 bases, J lost 2 bases, and 24 bases lay in between. The CDR3 runs to 18 residues. CDR3 sequence: CASSPWGRGLLLNTEAFF. CDR3 bases: TGTGCCAGCAGCCCCTGGGGCCGGGGGTTATTGCTAAACACTGAAGCTTTCTTT. Filled out from reference TRBV7-9 and TRBJ1-1, the complete variable domain reads DTGVSQNPRHKITKRGQNVTFRCDPISEHNRLYWYRQTLGQGPEFLTYFQNEAQLEKSRLLSDRFSAERPKGSFSTLEIQRTEQGDSAMYLCASSPWGRGLLLNTEAFFGQGTRLTVV.

The V gene is TRBV5-1, the J gene TRBJ1-3; 8 bases align to TRBD1. Trimming cost V 4 bases and J 0 bases; bases outside gene matches: 18. This CDR3 has 20 amino acids. The germline V gene encodes CDR1 SGHRS and CDR2 YFSETQ. CDR3 sequence: CASSTLGQGPPSSSGNTIYF. In DNA form, the CDR3 reads TGCGCCAGCAGCACCCTCGGACAGGGACCACCCTCCTCCTCTGGAAACACCATATATTTT.

The rearrangement joins TRBV20-1 to TRBJ1-1; 7 nucleotides line up with TRBD1. The J segment lost 1 base and the V segment lost 3 bases, leaving 5 bases of the junction unmatched. CDR1 is DFQATT, CDR2 SNEGSKA, per germline (reference sequence). The CDR3 is 14 amino acids. The CDR3 spells CSASTQGGNTEAFF. In DNA form, the CDR3 reads TGCAGTGCTAGTACCCAGGGGGGGAACACTGAAGCTTTCTTT.

The chain employs TRBV4-2 and TRBJ2-7, with 12 bases aligning to TRBD1. CDR1 is LGHNA, CDR2 YNFKEQ, per germline. V was clipped by 3 bases and J by 0 bases; unmatched bases: 0. The CDR3 runs to 15 residues. CDR3 sequence: CASSQGQGASYEQYF. The CDR3 bases are TGTGCCAGCAGCCAGGGACAGGGGGCCTCCTACGAGCAGTACTTC.

The V and J genes are TRBV4-1 and TRBJ1-6; unclear D gene. Germline loops: CDR1 MGHRA, CDR2 YSYEKL. The CDR3 consists of 16 residues. Trimming took 0 bases from V and 5 from J, leaving 11 bases between them. CDR3 sequence reads: CASSQDQRGHNSPLHF. The CDR3 DNA reads TGCGCCAGCAGCCAAGATCAACGGGGTCATAATTCACCCCTCCACTTT.

V is TRBV7-8 and J is TRBJ1-3, with D perhaps matching TRBD1 (5 bases). V shed 1 base and J shed 6 bases, with 13 bases lying between them. Germline V gene sequence: CDR1 SGHVS, CDR2 FQNEAQ. This CDR3 is 15 amino acids long. CDR3 bases: TGTGCCAGCAGCTTAGTCCAGGGTGTGGAAAACACCATATATTTT. This encodes CASSLVQGVENTIYF.

The J gene is TRBJ2-6, the V gene TRBV5-1; D possibly corresponds to TRBD1 (6 bases). The V end lost 4 bases, the J end lost 1 base, and 9 bases lay between the germline ends. The CDR3 contains 15 residues. Germline lookup yields CDR1 SGHRS and CDR2 YFSETQ. The CDR3 DNA is TGCGCCAGCAGCATTACAGGGTCTGGGGCCAACGTCCTGACTTTC. Protein: CASSITGSGANVLTF.

The rearrangement links TRBV29-1 to TRBJ2-7, with 7 positions matching TRBD1. Germline assignment: CDR1 SQVTM and CDR2 ANQGSEA. V gave up 7 bases and J gave up 4 bases; unmatched junction bases: 16. The CDR3 runs to 15 residues. CDR3 sequence: CSAAAGAGGRYEQYF. CDR3 bases: TGCAGCGCCGCCGCAGGGGCAGGGGGAAGGTACGAGCAGTACTTC.

The rearrangement links TRBV19 to TRBJ2-2; TRBD1 agrees at 7 bases. This CDR3 is 15 amino acids long. In germline, CDR1 is LNHDA, CDR2 SQIVND (reference sequence). Trimming removed 5 bases from V and 5 bases from J; junction bases left unmatched: 8. The CDR3 sequence is CASSFRDSATGELFF. The DNA for the CDR3 is TGTGCCAGTAGTTTTAGGGACAGCGCTACCGGGGAGCTGTTTTTT.

For the CDR3, the DNA is TGTGCCAGCAGCTCTAGGGGGAGGGGCCGGACTAACTATGGCTACACCTTC. Its protein product is CASSSRGRGRTNYGYTF. The rearrangement joins TRBV9 to TRBJ1-2; TRBD1 is a possible D gene (6 bases). V lost 4 bases and J 0 bases, leaving 19 bases between the germline ends. Germline V gene sequence: CDR1 SGDLS, CDR2 YYNGEE. The CDR3 extends over 17 amino acids.